The 10 T cell receptor beta chains reported below all come from one sample, sequenced in a study of cytomegalovirus exposure and HLA in healthy donors. A multiplex PCR was run with 60 Vbeta primers and 13 Jbeta primers. This table comes from immunoSEQ multiplex PCR, and its TCRdb copy is limited to in-frame clones, with some not included. The repertoire has about 97,000 clones, 60% to 80% of them found once; the top ten carry more than 9.5%. The sample consisted of PBMCs. The receptors originated from a male donor in good health and CMV-seropositive.

V and J are TRBV5-1 and TRBJ2-1; TRBD2 matches at 9 bases. The length of the CDR3 is 14 residues. With 6 bases clipped from V and 4 bases from J, the junction kept 5 bases outside the gene matches. CDR1 and CDR2 (germline): SGHRS, YFSETQ. The CDR3 reads CASKETSGYNEQFF. DNA of the CDR3: TGCGCCAGCAAGGAGACTAGCGGTTACAATGAGCAGTTCTTC.

The chain has TRBV5-1 and TRBJ2-2; weak D call: TRBD1 (6 bases). The CDR3 sequence is 16 residues long. Germline CDR1 is SGHRS and CDR2 is YFSETQ. Trimming cost V 2 bases and J 0 bases, with 11 bases left between them. The CDR3 nucleotides read TGCGCCAGCAGCTTCCTACAGGGCACGAACACCGGGGAGCTGTTTTTT. As protein: CASSFLQGTNTGELFF.

The J gene is TRBJ2-1, the V gene TRBV7-9, with 9 bases identical to TRBD2. V shed 4 bases and J 8 bases; nucleotides not matched to a gene: 15. The V gene's germline CDR1 is SEHNR and CDR2 FQNEAQ (reference sequence). The CDR3 sequence is 17 residues long. DNA for the CDR3: TGTGCCAGCAGCTCCCGCCGTGCGGGAGGGGCCAAGGATGAGCAGTTCTTC. Protein sequence: CASSSRRAGGAKDEQFF.

The V call is TRBV7-2, the J call TRBJ2-6; 7 bases fit TRBD2. CDR3 length: 15 amino acids. V shed 5 bases and J 2 bases; nucleotides not matched to a gene: 3. The V gene's germline CDR1 is SGHTA and CDR2 FQGNSA. CDR3 protein: CASSRGLAGANVLTF. The CDR3 DNA is TGTGCCAGCAGCCGCGGACTAGCTGGGGCCAACGTCCTGACTTTC.

This chain connects TRBV29-1 to TRBJ2-7; D not resolved. This CDR3 region has 12 residues. CDR1 and CDR2 from the germline V gene are SQVTM and ANQGSEA. Trimming stripped 5 bases from V and 2 bases from J, with 10 bases between. As DNA, the CDR3 is TGCAGCGTTCAAAGGCAGGCCTACGAGCAGTACTTC. This sequence encodes CSVQRQAYEQYF.

The rearrangement links TRBV18 to TRBJ1-1; weak D call: TRBD1 (6 bases). The germline V gene has CDR1 KGHSH and CDR2 LQKENI. Trimming pared 3 bases from V and 2 bases from J, leaving 13 bases between. This CDR3 region has 15 residues. The CDR3 region has the DNA TGTGCCAGCTCACCGCGACAGGTAACCAACACTGAAGCTTTCTTT. It translates to CASSPRQVTNTEAFF.

The chain couples TRBV7-2 to TRBJ2-2; D remains ambiguous. There are 14 residues in the CDR3. The V end was cut by 4 bases, the J end by 4 bases, with 10 bases between. Germline-derived CDR1 and CDR2 are SGHTA and FQGNSA. The CDR3 protein is CASSYPYGTGELFF. The CDR3 DNA reads as TGTGCCAGCAGCTACCCATACGGCACCGGGGAGCTGTTTTTT. The full variable domain, rest sourced from reference TRBV7-2 and TRBJ2-2, is GAGVSQSPSNKVTEKGKDVELRCDPISGHTALYWYRQSLGQGLEFLIYFQGNSAPDKSGLPSDRFSAERTGGSVSTLTIQRTQQEDSAVYLCASSYPYGTGELFFGEGSRLTVL.

The CDR3 region is CASSSLTGVPYGYTF. The CDR3 DNA is TGTGCCAGCAGCTCACTAACAGGGGTGCCTTATGGCTACACCTTC. The rearrangement joins TRBV27 to TRBJ1-2; 7 bases agree with TRBD1. The CDR3 covers 15 residues. Looked up from germline, CDR1 is MNHEY and CDR2 is SMNVEV (reference sequence). V shed 6 bases and J 5 bases; nucleotides not matched to a gene: 12.

The chain carries TRBV7-2 and TRBJ2-5; 7 bases are a match to TRBD2. The length of the CDR3 is 15 residues. Germline-derived CDR1 and CDR2 are SGHTA and FQGNSA. With 2 bases clipped from V and 5 bases from J, the junction kept 8 bases outside the gene matches. The CDR3 DNA follows: TGTGCCAGCAGCTTACTAGCTTCCGGGGGGGAGACCCAGTACTTC. This sequence encodes CASSLLASGGETQYF.

The chain recombines TRBV19 with TRBJ2-3; 11 nucleotides line up with TRBD1. This CDR3 region has 16 residues. The germline V gene has CDR1 LNHDA and CDR2 SQIVND (reference sequence). V trimming: 5 bases; J trimming: 4 bases; junction bases outside the gene matches: 8. The CDR3 DNA reads TGTGCCAGTAGTCGGGGGGACAGGGGGTGGGCAGATACGCAGTATTTT. The encoded protein is CASSRGDRGWADTQYF.